This T cell receptor beta chain was profiled in a study of shared clonotypes between healthy human individuals (TCRdb year 2020). Study-level background: The cohort comprised a couple of women and three men aged 18 to 49 years. To increase sequencing depth and limit assay-specific biases, different laboratories used diverse techniques to prepare libraries and sequence TCR repertoires. Blood TCR repertoires of roughly 5 healthy adults were deeply sequenced to estimate repertoire size and the extent of clonotype sharing between individuals. Per donor, leukapheresis produced somewhere between about 0.9 and 9.5 billion PBMCs.

Counted from cysteine to phenylalanine, this CDR3 has 15 amino acids. Only CDR3 DNA remains: 45 bases, in frame from the first base. The germline V gene encodes CDR1 SGHTA and CDR2 FQGNSA. Germline trimming amounts to 5 bases on V and 4 bases on J, with 8 as the count of junction bases outside the gene matches. As for this clone: No cognate antigen has been identified for it. Nothing much larger sits one base from this clone, and base qualities are not available.

Using the deep immunoSEQ assay, TCR CDR3 regions were amplified from genomic DNA by multiplex PCR. Genomic DNA extracted from each cell subset was distributed evenly over all wells of several immunoSEQ 96-well plates, and each plate served as one replicate. For unsorted PBMC, 300 ng genomic DNA, equal to approximately 30,000 T cell genomes, was loaded into each replicate PCR. Genomic DNA from unsorted PBMC was sequenced over ten immunoSEQ deep assay plates. The purified libraries were quantified using a Qubit 3.0 fluorometer, sized with a Bioanalyzer 2100, and then quantified again using the KAPA Library Quantification kit. Every immunoSEQ 96-well plate was sequenced on a separate single-read 150-cycle Illumina NextSeq 550 flow cell. Processing in the source paper ran as follows. Because the immunoSEQ output included only junctional sequences and no quality scores, the filtering could not be the same as the filtering used for full-length reads. Sequences were annotated with PyIR, a Python wrapper for IgBLAST v1.9, and V/J genes and CDR3 were assigned using IMGT germline references. Reads were filtered out if the reads had weak V/J assignments (E-value above 1e-6), no CDR3, stop codons, out-of-frame junctions, or ambiguous translated residues. V3J clonotypes were defined as sequences sharing an identical inferred V gene, J gene, and CDR3 amino acid sequence. Percentage overlap between repertoires was calculated by dividing the number of shared unique clonotypes by the size of the smaller repertoire. RTK rarefaction, the Chao1 estimator, and Recon v2.1 estimates of unobserved clonotypes were used to assess repertoire richness. TCRdb took this table from immuneACCESS and kept in-frame rearrangements with V and J called. Such tables lack part of the clones; where checked against another copy, unresolved V genes explain under half of the gap, and the rest is unexplained. V and J calls and clone size are given by that table; D and trimming were obtained from the DNA. The sample records hundreds of thousands of clones, approximately 80% of which are singletons. About 12% of the sample is in the top ten clones.

The donors were healthy, HIV-negative adults who had no recently reported acute infections or vaccinations. All donors were Caucasian adults living in Nashville, Tennessee, USA. For unsorted samples, 75 million to 90 million PBMCs were counted and genomic DNA was extracted with the QIAamp DNA Blood Mini kit. Blood was obtained by leukapheresis, after which PBMCs were separated by Ficoll-Histopaque density gradient centrifugation and cryopreserved in liquid nitrogen vapor phase. Beyond this particular receptor, the publication reports: Because the study included a small number of donors, the genetic and exposure-history diversity represented was limited. Sampling was restricted to blood, and TCR repertoires in tissues likely differ from the TCR repertoires found in blood. Pairwise subsampling indicated that sequencing depth was expected to affect the degree of clonotype sharing among donors.

Material for sequencing was PBMCs. Recombination connected TRBV7-2 to TRBJ2-7; 10 middle bases align to TRBD1. The TCR sequence derives from a middle-aged woman in good health. Some clones in this sample may be carry-over from other donors' samples. CDR3 protein: CASSPPTGGVYEQYF. The nucleotide sequence is given as TGTGCCAGCAGCCCACCGACAGGGGGCGTTTACGAGCAGTACTTC.